Listed here are 4 T cell receptor beta chains from one sample, sequenced in a study of T-cell reconstitution after alpha-beta-depleted transplantation in children. For TCRbeta, the library was prepared with unique molecular identifiers. Via MiXCR, TCRdb re-called the PCR reads, giving one row per CDR3 protein. The data contain about 300,000 distinct CDR3 sequences, around 10% of them singletons. The material was PBMCs, obtained before TCRalphabeta/CD19-depleted stem cell transplant. The receptors come from a boy in the first two years of life with acute myeloid leukemia, due to receive a stem cell transplant.

The sample holds many counts of this clonotype. V usage is TRBV11-2 and J usage is TRBJ1-2; TRBD1 aligns across 7 bases. The CDR3 totals 14 residues. CDR1 is SGHAT and CDR2 is FQNNGV in the germline V gene. The V gene end was trimmed by 2 bases and the J gene end by 4 bases; junction bases not matched to a gene: 4. CDR3 sequence reads: CASSLRGQVYGYTF. CDR3 DNA sequence: TGTGCCAGCAGCTTACGCGGACAGGTCTATGGCTACACCTTC.

This clonotype was picked up many times. This rearrangement joins TRBV5-1 to TRBJ2-5, with D unclear. V was cut by 1 base and J by 3 bases, with 13 bases left in between. CDR1 and CDR2 from the germline V gene are SGHRS and YFSETQ. The CDR3 spans 15 residues. The CDR3 spells CASSLIGPAEETQYF. The CDR3 DNA reads as TGCGCCAGCAGCTTGATAGGACCGGCGGAAGAGACCCAGTACTTC. The complete variable domain, with remaining parts taken from reference TRBV5-1 and TRBJ2-5, reads KAGVTQTPRYLIKTRGQQVTLSCSPISGHRSVSWYQQTPGQGLQFLFEYFSETQRNKGNFPGRFSGRQFSNSRSEMNVSTLELGDSALYLCASSLIGPAEETQYFGPGTRLLVL.

This clonotype occurred a few times. The chain recombines TRBV18 with TRBJ2-3, with 8 bases identical to TRBD2. The CDR3 loop spans 15 amino acids. Germline CDR1 and CDR2: KGHSH and LQKENI. The V and J ends lost 1 base and 2 bases, in that order; junction bases with no gene match: 2. The CDR3 coding sequence is TGTGCCAGCTCACCACAGCGGGGGAACACAGATACGCAGTATTTT. Its translation: CASSPQRGNTDTQYF.

This clonotype was counted many times. The chain recombines TRBV20-1 with TRBJ2-5; unclear D gene. V was shortened by 6 bases and J by 3 bases, with 14 bases between the two germline ends. Looked up from germline, CDR1 is DFQATT and CDR2 is SNEGSKA (reference sequence). The CDR3 totals 13 residues. This CDR3 reads CSAVEVMEETQYF. The CDR3 nucleotides read TGCAGTGCCGTAGAAGTAATGGAAGAGACCCAGTACTTC.